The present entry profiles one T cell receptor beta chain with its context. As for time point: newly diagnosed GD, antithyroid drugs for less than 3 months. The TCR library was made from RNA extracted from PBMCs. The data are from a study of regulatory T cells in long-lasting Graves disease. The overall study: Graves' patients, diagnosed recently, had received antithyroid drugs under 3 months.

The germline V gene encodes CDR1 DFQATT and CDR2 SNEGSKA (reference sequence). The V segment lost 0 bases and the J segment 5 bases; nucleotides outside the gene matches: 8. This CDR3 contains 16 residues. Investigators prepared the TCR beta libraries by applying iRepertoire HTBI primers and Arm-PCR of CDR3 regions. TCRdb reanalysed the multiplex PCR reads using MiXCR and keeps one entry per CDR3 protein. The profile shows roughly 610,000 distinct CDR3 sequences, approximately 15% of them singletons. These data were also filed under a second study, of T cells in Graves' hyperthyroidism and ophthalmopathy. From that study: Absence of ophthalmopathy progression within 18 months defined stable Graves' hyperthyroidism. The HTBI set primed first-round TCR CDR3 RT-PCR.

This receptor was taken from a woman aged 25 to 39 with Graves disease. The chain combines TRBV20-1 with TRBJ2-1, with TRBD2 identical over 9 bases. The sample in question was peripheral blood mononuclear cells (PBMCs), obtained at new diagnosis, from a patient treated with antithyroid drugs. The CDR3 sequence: CSARDVGGREDNEQFF. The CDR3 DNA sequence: TGCAGTGCTAGAGATGTTGGCGGGAGGGAAGACAATGAGCAGTTCTTC.